This paragraph covers one TCR beta chain sequence. Its antigen is not known. The PCR employed 60 Vbeta primers together with 13 Jbeta primers. In the authors' workflow: An analysis performed later counted about 80 million unique TCR beta chains (roughly 11 million of them shared). Clones were read by immunoSEQ multiplex PCR, and TCRdb kept only the in-frame ones, dropping some. Clone size and V and J calls were adopted from that table, with D and trimming inferred from the DNA. The sample has around 80,000 clones, around 60% seen once. Deletions cut 2 bases from V and 3 bases from J, with 6 bases between. Germline lookup yields CDR1 SGHRS and CDR2 YFSETQ. This CDR3 is 13 amino acids long. The data were obtained in a study of cytomegalovirus exposure and HLA in healthy donors. Overall study results and limits: Later examination showed HLA-associated TCR beta chains had greater clonal expansion than equally common others. Evidence from a later analysis indicated that most CMV-associated TCR beta chains looked HLA-restricted. Reports indicated that the classifier achieved high specificity and sensitivity in diagnosing cytomegalovirus status.

Sequencing was performed on PBMCs. The source is a male donor in good health and CMV-seropositive. The chain carries TRBV5-1 and TRBJ2-1; no clear D. CDR3 sequence (DNA): TGCGCCAGCAGCTTTGACTTCTACAATGAGCAGTTCTTC. Protein: CASSFDFYNEQFF.